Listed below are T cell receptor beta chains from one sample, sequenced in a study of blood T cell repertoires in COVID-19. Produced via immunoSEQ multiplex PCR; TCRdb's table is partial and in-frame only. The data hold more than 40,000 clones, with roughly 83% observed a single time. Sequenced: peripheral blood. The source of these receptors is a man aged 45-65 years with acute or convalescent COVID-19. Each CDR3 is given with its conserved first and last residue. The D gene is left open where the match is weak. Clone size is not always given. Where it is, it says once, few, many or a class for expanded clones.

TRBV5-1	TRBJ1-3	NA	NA	TGCGCCAGCAGTCCTCAGGGTACTGGAAACACCATATATTTT	CASSPQGTGNTIYF
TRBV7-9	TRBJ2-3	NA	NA	TGTGCCAGCAGCCTATCGGGCAGGGCTACAGATACGCAGTATTTT	CASSLSGRATDTQYF
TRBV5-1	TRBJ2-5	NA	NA	TGCGCCAGCAGCTCAGAAAACAGGGTAGAAATGGAGACCCAGTACTTC	CASSSENRVEMETQYF
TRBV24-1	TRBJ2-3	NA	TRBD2	TGTGCCACCAGTGGGGGACTAGCGGTCCGCACAGATACGCAGTATTTT	CATSGGLAVRTDTQYF
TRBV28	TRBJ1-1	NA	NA	TGTGCCAGCAGTTTATACGTGGGGGGGGTTACTAAAGCTTTCTTT	CASSLYVGGVTKAFF
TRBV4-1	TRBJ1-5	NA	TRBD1	TGCGCCAGCAGCCAAGCGGAAACAGGGGAAGGAGGTCAGCCCCAGCATTTT	CASSQAETGEGGQPQHF
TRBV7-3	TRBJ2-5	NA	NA	TGTGCCAGCAGTCCAGGACAGGGAGGGGAGACCCAGTACTTC	CASSPGQGGETQYF
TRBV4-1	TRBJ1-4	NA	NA	TGCGCCAGCAGCCAAGAGGGGAGCAGGGGTAATGAAAAACTGTTTTTT	CASSQEGSRGNEKLFF
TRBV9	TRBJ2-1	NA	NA	TGTGCCAGCAGCGTAGATAGCGGTTACTACAATGAGCAGTTCTTC	CASSVDSGYYNEQFF
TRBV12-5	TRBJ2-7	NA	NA	TGTGCTAGTGCCGCCGACAGCTTCATCTCCTACGAGCAGTACTTC	CASAADSFISYEQYF
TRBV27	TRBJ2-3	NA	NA	TGTGCCAGCAGCCGGCGGGATACGCAGTATTTT	CASSRRDTQYF
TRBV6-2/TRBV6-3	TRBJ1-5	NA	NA	TGTGCCAGCAGTTACGGTCGGGGGGCAAGAACTCAGCCCCAGCATTTT	CASSYGRGARTQPQHF
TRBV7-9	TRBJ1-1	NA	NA	TGTGCCAGCAGCTTGGACACCACTCTCACTGAAGCTTTCTTT	CASSLDTTLTEAFF
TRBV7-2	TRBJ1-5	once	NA	TGTGCCAGCAGCTTAATGGCCGATAGCAATCAGCCCCAGCATTTT	CASSLMADSNQPQHF
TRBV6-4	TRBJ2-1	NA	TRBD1	TGTGCCAGCAGTGACACGAGACAGGGTGCCAATGAGCAGTTCTTC	CASSDTRQGANEQFF
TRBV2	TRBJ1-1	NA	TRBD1	TGTGCCAGCAGCCAACAGGGGGCCAACACTGAAGCTTTCTTT	CASSQQGANTEAFF
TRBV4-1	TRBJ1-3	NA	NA	TGCGCCAGCAGCCCCCCAGTCTCTGGAAACACCATATATTTT	CASSPPVSGNTIYF
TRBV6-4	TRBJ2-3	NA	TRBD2	TGTGCCAGCAGTTCCAGCGGGGGGAGCACAGATACGCAGTATTTT	CASSSSGGSTDTQYF
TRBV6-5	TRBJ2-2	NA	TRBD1	TGTGCCAGCAGTTATACGGGACAGTACACCGGGGAGCTGTTTTTT	CASSYTGQYTGELFF
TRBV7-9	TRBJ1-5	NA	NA	TGTGCCAGCAGCTTGGGAGGACGGGATAGCAATCAGCCCCAGCATTTT	CASSLGGRDSNQPQHF
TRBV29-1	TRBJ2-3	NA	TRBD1	TGCAGCGCTCGAGACAGGGACACAGATACGCAGTATTTT	CSARDRDTDTQYF
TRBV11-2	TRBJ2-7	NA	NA	TGTGCCAGCAGCTTAGTTGAGGGAAGGCGCTACGAGCAGTACTTC	CASSLVEGRRYEQYF
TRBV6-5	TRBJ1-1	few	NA	TGTGCCAGCAGACCCACAGGGACCACTGAAGCTTTCTTT	CASRPTGTTEAFF
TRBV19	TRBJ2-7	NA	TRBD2	TGTGCCAGTAGTATGGGAGGGAGCGTTGGCCACGAGCAGTACTTC	CASSMGGSVGHEQYF
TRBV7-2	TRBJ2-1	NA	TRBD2	TGTGCCAGCAGCCAGGGACTAGCCCTCGGCAATGAGCAGTTCTTC	CASSQGLALGNEQFF
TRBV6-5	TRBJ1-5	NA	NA	TGTGCCAGCAGCACAGGGCCCTATAGCAATCAGCCCCAGCATTTT	CASSTGPYSNQPQHF
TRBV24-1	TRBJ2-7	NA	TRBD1	TGTGCCACCGGACAGGGTGGGACCTACGAGCAGTACTTC	CATGQGGTYEQYF
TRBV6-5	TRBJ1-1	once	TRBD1	TGTGCCAGCAGACCGCTAGGGACAGGGGACACTGAAGCTTTCTTT	CASRPLGTGDTEAFF
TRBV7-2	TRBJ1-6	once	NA	TGTGCCAGCAGCTTAGCGGTCAGCTCCTATAATTCACCCCTCCACTTT	CASSLAVSSYNSPLHF
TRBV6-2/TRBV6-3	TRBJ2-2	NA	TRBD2	TGTGCCAGCAGTTACCCCCGACTAGCGGGAGGGCGGGAGGAGCTGTTTTTT	CASSYPRLAGGREELFF
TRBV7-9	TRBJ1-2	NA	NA	TGTGCCAGCAGCTTAGTGGGTTGGGCGGACAGAGATGGCTACACCTTC	CASSLVGWADRDGYTF
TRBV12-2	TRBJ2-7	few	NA	TGTGCCGCCGTCCGGGGATTCGACTTC	CAAVRGFDF
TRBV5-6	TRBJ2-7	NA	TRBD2	TGTGCCAGCAGCCTCGGGCTAGCGGGTCCCTACGAGCAGTACTTC	CASSLGLAGPYEQYF
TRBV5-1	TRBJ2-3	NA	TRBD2	TGCGCCAGCAGCTTTGGCGGGAGCGGGCCAGATACGCAGTATTTT	CASSFGGSGPDTQYF
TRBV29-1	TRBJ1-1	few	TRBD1	TGCAGCGTTGAGGGACAGAGCACTGAAGCTTTCTTT	CSVEGQSTEAFF
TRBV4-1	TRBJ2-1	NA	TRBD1	TGCGCCAGCACCCGAGTTCAGGGGGATGAGCAGTTCTTC	CASTRVQGDEQFF
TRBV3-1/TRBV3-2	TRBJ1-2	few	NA	TGTGCCAGCAGCCAAGCAACTGGTGGCTACACCTTC	CASSQATGGYTF
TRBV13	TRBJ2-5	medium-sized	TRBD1	TGTGCCAGCAGCTCCCGGATCCTGACAGGGGGACGGGAGACCCAGTACTTC	CASSSRILTGGRETQYF
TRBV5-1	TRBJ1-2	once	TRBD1	TGCGCCAGCAGCCCGGGACAGGGGGCTGCAGGCTACACCTTC	CASSPGQGAAGYTF
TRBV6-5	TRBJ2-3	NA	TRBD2	TGTGCCAGCAGTTATCTAGGGACTAGAGGCACAGATACGCAGTATTTT	CASSYLGTRGTDTQYF
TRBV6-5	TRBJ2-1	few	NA	TGTGCCAGCAGTTACTCAGTAACAGCCAACTACAATGAGCAGTTCTTC	CASSYSVTANYNEQFF
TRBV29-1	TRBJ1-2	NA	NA	TGCAGCGTGGAGGACAGTGCTTTCCGTGGCTACACCTTC	CSVEDSAFRGYTF
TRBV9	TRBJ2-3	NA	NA	TGTGCCAGCAGAGCCCGCATGGTACGTTACGAAGATACGCAGTATTTT	CASRARMVRYEDTQYF
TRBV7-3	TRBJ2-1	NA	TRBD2	TGTGCCAGCAGCTTAAGCTCAGCGGGAAATGAGCAGTTCTTC	CASSLSSAGNEQFF
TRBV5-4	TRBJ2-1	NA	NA	TGTGCCAGCAGCCCGACACCATTAACAGGGGCCAACGGGGGAGGTCTCTTC	CASSPTPLTGANGGGLF
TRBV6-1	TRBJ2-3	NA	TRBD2	TGTGCCAGCAGTGAGGCACTAGCGGGAGGGACAGATACGCAGTATTTT	CASSEALAGGTDTQYF
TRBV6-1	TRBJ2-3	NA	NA	TGTGCCAGCAGTGAAGGTTCACACGGCACAGATACGCAGTATTTT	CASSEGSHGTDTQYF
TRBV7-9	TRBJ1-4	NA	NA	TGTGCCAGCAGCCGGGTGGCAGGGGTCGGAGCTAATGAAAAACTGTTTTTT	CASSRVAGVGANEKLFF
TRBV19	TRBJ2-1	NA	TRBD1	TGTGCCAGTAGTGAGACAGGGAACACTAATGAGCAGTTCTTC	CASSETGNTNEQFF
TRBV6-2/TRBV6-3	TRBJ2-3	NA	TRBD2	TGTGCCAGCAGTTTCCCCCCCGGGGGTGCGGGAGTTTTTCCAGATACGCAGTATTTT	CASSFPPGGAGVFPDTQYF
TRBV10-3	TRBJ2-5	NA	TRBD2	TGTGCCATCAGTGGGGCGGGAGGGCCTCCAGAGACCCAGTACTTC	CAISGAGGPPETQYF
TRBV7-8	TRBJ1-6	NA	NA	TGTGCCAGCAGCGCGGACTGGGGGGATAATTCACCCCTCCACTTT	CASSADWGDNSPLHF
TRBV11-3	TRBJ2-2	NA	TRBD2	TGTGCCAGCAGCTTAGATTGGGCGGGAGTGAACACCGGGGAGCTGTTTTTT	CASSLDWAGVNTGELFF
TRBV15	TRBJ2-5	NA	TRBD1	TGTGCCACCAGCAGTAACAGGGGTATGGAGACCCAGTACTTC	CATSSNRGMETQYF
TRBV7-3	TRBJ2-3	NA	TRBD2	TGTGCCAGCAGCCCAACTAGCGGGGGCGGGACAGATACGCAGTATTTT	CASSPTSGGGTDTQYF
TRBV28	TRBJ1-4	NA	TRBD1	TGTGCCATTCGACAGGGAGTAAGTGAAAAACTGTTTTTT	CAIRQGVSEKLFF
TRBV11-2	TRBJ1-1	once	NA	TGTGCCAGCAGCTTCCGGGACACCTATTGGGGAGCTTTCTTT	CASSFRDTYWGAFF
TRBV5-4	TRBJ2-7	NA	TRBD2	TGTGCCAGCAGCTTAGCCCAAAGCGGGGACTCCTACGAGCAGTACTTC	CASSLAQSGDSYEQYF
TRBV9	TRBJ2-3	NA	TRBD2	TGTGCCAGCAGCGTAAGCGGGAGGGGGACAGATACGCAGTATTTT	CASSVSGRGTDTQYF
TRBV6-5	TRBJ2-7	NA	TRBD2	TGTGCCAGCGGTCGGCGGGAGGGAGGTGAGCAGTACTTC	CASGRREGGEQYF